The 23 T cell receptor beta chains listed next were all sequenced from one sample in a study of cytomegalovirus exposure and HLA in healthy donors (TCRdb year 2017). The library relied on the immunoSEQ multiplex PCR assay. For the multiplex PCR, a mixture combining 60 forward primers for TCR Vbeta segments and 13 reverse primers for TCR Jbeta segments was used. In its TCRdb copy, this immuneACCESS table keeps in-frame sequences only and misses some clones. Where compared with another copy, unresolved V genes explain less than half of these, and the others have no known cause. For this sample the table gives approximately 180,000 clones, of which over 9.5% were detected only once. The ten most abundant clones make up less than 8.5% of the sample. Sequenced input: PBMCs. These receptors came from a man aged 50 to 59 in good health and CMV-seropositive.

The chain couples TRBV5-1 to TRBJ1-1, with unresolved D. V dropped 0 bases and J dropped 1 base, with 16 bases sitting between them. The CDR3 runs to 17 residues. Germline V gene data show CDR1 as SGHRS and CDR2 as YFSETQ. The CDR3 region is CASSLAPSGTRNTEAFF. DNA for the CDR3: TGCGCCAGCAGCTTGGCGCCCTCAGGCACACGGAACACTGAAGCTTTCTTT.

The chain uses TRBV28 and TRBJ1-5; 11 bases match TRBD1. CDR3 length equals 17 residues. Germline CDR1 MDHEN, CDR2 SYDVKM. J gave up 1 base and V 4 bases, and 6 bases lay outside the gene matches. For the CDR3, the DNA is TGTGCCAGCAGTTCCGGGACAGGGGGTATCAGCAATCAGCCCCAGCATTTT. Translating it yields CASSSGTGGISNQPQHF. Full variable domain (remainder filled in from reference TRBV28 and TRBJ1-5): DVKVTQSSRYLVKRTGEKVFLECVQDMDHENMFWYRQDPGLGLRLIYFSYDVKMKEKGDIPEGYSVSREKKERFSLILESASTNQTSMYLCASSSGTGGISNQPQHFGDGTRLSIL.

CDR3 nucleotide sequence: TGTGCCAGCTCAGGCACCAGGCAAGAGACCCAGTACTTC. The encoded protein is CASSGTRQETQYF. V usage is TRBV18 and J usage is TRBJ2-5; D unclear. Germline CDR1 is KGHSH and CDR2 is LQKENI. V lost 5 bases to trimming and J lost 2 bases, with 9 bases between them. CDR3 length equals 13 residues.

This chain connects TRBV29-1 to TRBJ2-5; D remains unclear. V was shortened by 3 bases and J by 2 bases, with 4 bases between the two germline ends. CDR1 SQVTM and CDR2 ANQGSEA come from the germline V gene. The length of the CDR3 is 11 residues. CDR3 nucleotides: TGCAGCGTTGAGGCACAAGAGACCCAGTACTTC. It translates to CSVEAQETQYF.

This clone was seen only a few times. CDR3 residues: CAWTGSGANVLTF. The CDR3 bases are TGTGCCTGGACAGGGTCTGGGGCCAACGTCCTGACTTTC. The V gene is TRBV30, the J gene TRBJ2-6; a weak D match, TRBD1 (5 bases). Germline CDR1 GTSNPN, CDR2 SVGIG (reference sequence). The CDR3 has 13 amino acids. The V and J ends lost 4 bases and 1 base respectively, with 5 bases between them.

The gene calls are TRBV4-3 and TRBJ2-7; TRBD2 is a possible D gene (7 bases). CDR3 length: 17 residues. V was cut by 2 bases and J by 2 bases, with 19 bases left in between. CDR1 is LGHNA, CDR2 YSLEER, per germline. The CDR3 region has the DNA TGCGCCAGCAGCCAAATGAGGGAGGGGGGGGAACCCTACGAGCAGTACTTC. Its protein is CASSQMREGGEPYEQYF.

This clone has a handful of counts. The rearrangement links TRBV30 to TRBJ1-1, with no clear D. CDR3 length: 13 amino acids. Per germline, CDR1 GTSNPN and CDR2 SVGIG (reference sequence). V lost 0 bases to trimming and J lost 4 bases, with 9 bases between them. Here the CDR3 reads CAWSVQFRTEAFF. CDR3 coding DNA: TGTGCCTGGAGTGTACAGTTTCGCACTGAAGCTTTCTTT.

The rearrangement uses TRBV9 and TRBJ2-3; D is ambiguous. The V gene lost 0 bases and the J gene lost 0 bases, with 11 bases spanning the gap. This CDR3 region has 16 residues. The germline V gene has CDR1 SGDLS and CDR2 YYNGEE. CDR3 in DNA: TGTGCCAGCAGCGTAGCCGGCAGGCTTAGCACAGATACGCAGTATTTT. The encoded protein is CASSVAGRLSTDTQYF. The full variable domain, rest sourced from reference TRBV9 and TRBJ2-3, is DSGVTQTPKHLITATGQRVTLRCSPRSGDLSVYWYQQSLDQGLQFLIQYYNGEERAKGNILERFSAQQFPDLHSELNLSSLELGDSALYFCASSVAGRLSTDTQYFGPGTRLTVL.

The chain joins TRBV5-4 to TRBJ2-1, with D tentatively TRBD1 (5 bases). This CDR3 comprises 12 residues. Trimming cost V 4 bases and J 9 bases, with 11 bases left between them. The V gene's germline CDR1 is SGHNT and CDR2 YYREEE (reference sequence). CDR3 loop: CASSADTPEQFF. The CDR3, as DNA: TGTGCCAGCAGCGCGGACACACCTGAGCAGTTCTTC. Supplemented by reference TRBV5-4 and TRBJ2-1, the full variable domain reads ETGVTQSPTHLIKTRGQQVTLRCSSQSGHNTVSWYQQALGQGPQFIFQYYREEENGRGNFPPRFSGLQFPNYSSELNVNALELDDSALYLCASSADTPEQFFGPGTRLTVL.

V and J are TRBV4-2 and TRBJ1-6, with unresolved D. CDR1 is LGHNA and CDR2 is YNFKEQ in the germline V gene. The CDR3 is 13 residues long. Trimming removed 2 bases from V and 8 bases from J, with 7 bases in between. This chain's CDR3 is CASSQLADSPLHF. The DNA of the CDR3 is TGTGCCAGCAGCCAACTGGCGGATTCACCCCTCCACTTT.

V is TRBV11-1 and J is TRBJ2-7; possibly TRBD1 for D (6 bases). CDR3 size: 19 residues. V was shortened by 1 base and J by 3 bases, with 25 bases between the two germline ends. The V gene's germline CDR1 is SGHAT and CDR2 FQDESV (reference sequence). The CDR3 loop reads CASSLGQGSQPKYIYEQYV. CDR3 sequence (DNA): TGTGCCAGCAGCTTAGGTCAGGGGTCACAACCCAAGTATATCTACGAGCAGTACGTC.

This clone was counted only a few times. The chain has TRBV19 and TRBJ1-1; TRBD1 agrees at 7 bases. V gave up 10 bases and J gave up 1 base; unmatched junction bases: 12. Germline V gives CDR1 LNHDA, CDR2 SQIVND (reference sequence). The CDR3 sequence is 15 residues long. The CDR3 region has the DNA TGTGCCACCACGCCACGGGGGACAGAGAACACTGAAGCTTTCTTT. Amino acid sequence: CATTPRGTENTEAFF. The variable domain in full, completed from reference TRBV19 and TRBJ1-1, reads DGGITQSPKYLFRKEGQNVTLSCEQNLNHDAMYWYRQDPGQGLRLIYYSQIVNDFQKGDIAEGYSVSREKKESFPLTVTSAQKNPTAFYLCATTPRGTENTEAFFGQGTRLTVV.

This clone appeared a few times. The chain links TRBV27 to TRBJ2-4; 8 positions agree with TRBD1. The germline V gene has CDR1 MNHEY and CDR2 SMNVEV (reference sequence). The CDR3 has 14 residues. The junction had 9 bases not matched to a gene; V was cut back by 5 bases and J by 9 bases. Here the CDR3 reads CASSPPTGAGIQYF. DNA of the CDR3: TGTGCCAGCAGTCCCCCGACAGGGGCCGGCATTCAGTACTTC.

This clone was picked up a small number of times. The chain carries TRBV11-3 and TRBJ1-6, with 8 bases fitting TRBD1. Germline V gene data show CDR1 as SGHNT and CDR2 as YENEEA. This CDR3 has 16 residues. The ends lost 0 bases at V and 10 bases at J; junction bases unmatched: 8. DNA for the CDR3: TGTGCCAGCAGCTTAGATCTAACAGGGGGATGGTCACCCCTCCACTTT. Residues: CASSLDLTGGWSPLHF.

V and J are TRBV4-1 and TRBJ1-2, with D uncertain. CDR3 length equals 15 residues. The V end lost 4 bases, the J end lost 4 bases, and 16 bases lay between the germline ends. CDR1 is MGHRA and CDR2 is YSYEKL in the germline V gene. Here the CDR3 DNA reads TGCGCCAGCAGCCGTCCCGCCGGGGAGTTCTATGGCTACACCTTC. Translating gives CASSRPAGEFYGYTF.

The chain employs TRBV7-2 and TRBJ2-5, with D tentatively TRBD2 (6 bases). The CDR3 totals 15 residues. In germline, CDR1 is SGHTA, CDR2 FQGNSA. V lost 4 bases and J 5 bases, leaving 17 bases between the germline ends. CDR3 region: CASSSGGPPAETQYF. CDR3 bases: TGTGCCAGCAGCTCCGGGGGACCACCGGCCGAGACCCAGTACTTC.

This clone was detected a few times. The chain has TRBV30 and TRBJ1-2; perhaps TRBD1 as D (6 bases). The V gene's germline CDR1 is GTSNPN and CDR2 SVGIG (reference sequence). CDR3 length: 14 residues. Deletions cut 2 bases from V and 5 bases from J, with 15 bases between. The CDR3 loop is CAWSMGALRYGYTF. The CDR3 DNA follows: TGTGCCTGGAGTATGGGGGCGCTCCGTTATGGCTACACCTTC. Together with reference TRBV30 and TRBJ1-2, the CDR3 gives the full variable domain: SQTIHQWPATLVQPVGSPLSLECTVEGTSNPNLYWYRQAAGRGLQLLFYSVGIGQISSEVPQNLSASRPQDRQFILSSKKLLLSDSGFYLCAWSMGALRYGYTFGSGTRLTVV.

DNA for the CDR3: TGTGCCAGCAGCTCTCCGGGACTAGGTGTTTATGAGCAGTTCTTC. It specifies CASSSPGLGVYEQFF. This rearrangement joins TRBV5-4 to TRBJ2-1; 8 bases fit TRBD2. CDR1 is SGHNT, CDR2 YYREEE, per germline (reference sequence). With 3 bases clipped from V and 8 bases from J, the junction kept 10 bases outside the gene matches. This CDR3 has 15 residues.

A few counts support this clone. CDR3 sequence reads: CASSEPGISTEAFF. In DNA, the CDR3 is TGTGCCAGCAGTGAACCGGGGATAAGCACTGAAGCTTTCTTT. This chain connects TRBV6-1 to TRBJ1-1; D remains ambiguous. V was trimmed by 2 bases and J by 4 bases, leaving 11 bases between them. This CDR3 has 14 residues. CDR1 is MNHNS and CDR2 is SASEGT in the germline V gene.

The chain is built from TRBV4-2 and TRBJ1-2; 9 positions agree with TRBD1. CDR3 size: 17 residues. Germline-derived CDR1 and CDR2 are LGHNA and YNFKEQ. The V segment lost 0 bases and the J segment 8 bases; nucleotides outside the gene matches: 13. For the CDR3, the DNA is TGTGCCAGCAGCCAAGACCAGCGGGACAGGGTTACCCTGGGCTACACCTTC. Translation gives CASSQDQRDRVTLGYTF.

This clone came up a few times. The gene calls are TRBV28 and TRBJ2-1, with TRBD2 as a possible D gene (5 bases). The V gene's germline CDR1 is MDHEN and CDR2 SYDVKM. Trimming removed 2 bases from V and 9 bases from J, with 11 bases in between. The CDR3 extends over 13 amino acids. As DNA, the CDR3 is TGTGCCAGCAGTTTAGGGAGCGCTGGTGAGCAGTTCTTC. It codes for CASSLGSAGEQFF.

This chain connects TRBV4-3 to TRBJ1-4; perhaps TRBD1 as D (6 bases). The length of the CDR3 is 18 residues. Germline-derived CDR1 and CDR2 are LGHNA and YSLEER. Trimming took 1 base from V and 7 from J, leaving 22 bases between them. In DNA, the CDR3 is TGCGCCAGCAGCCAAGGCCCGGGACATACGCTTGCCCCTGAAAAACTGTTTTTT. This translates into CASSQGPGHTLAPEKLFF.

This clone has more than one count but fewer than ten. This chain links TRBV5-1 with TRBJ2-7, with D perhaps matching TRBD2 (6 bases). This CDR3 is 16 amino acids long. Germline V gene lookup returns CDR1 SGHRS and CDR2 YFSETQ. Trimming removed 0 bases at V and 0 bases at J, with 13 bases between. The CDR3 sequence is CASSLGFGGSSYEQYF. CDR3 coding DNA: TGCGCCAGCAGCTTGGGTTTCGGGGGAAGCTCCTACGAGCAGTACTTC.